This T cell receptor (beta chain) was documented in a study of T cell repertoires in cytomegalovirus infection. Whole-study context: Public TCR beta signature analysis indicated the presence of both CMV infection and matching HLA type.

This clonotype appeared a few times. The antigen is unknown. TCRdb re-called the reads through MiXCR, storing one row per CDR3 protein. The sample has some 270,000 distinct CDR3 sequences, roughly a fifth seen once. Germline V gene sequence: CDR1 DFQATT, CDR2 SNEGSKA (reference sequence). This CDR3 has 14 amino acids. V shed 3 bases and J 4 bases; nucleotides not matched to a gene: 5. Findings of the study overall: CMV-specific TCR beta clonotypes restricted by HLA-C were the ones dominating the ex vivo response. Carriers of CMV and the relevant HLA type were discriminated by public TCR beta frequency.

The TCR sequence derives from a human donor in good health (CMV status not recorded). Some clones in this sample may be carry-over from other donors' samples. This chain uses TRBV20-1 with TRBJ2-5; 10 bases line up with TRBD2. The starting material was cultured PBMCs, obtained from culture after CMV antigen stimulation. The CDR3 DNA is TGCAGTGCTAGGGTGCTAGCGGGAGTAGAGACCCAGTACTTC. Its translation: CSARVLAGVETQYF.